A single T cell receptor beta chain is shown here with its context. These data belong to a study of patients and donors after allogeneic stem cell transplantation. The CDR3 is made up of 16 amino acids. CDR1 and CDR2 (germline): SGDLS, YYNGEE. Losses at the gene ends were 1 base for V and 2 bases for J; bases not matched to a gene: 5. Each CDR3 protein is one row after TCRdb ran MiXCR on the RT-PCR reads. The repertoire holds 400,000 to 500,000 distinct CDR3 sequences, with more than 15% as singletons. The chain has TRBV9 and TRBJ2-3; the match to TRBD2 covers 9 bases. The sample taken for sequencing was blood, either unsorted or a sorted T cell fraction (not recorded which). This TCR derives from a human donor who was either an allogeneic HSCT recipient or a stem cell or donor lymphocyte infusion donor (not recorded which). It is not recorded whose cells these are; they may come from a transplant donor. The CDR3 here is CASSVWASGDTDTQYF. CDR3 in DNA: TGTGCCAGCAGCGTATGGGCTAGCGGGGACACAGATACGCAGTATTTT.